This section outlines one T cell receptor (beta chain) sequence together with its context. The repertoire was sequenced with immunoSEQ multiplex PCR; TCRdb's copy has only in-frame clones and lacks some. The sample carries roughly 30,000 clones, 92% recorded once. This CDR3 region has 11 residues. Germline CDR1 is MNHEY and CDR2 is SVGAGI. Trimming took off 10 bases at V and 2 bases at J, with 9 bases between the two ends. The data derive from a study of T cells in localized non-small cell lung cancer. The clonotype comes from a woman between 35 and 75 years old with stage III lung adenocarcinoma. The sample here was peripheral blood mononuclear cells, taken before any cancer treatment. The chain has TRBV6-5 and TRBJ2-7; D unresolved. The CDR3 region is CATPRPYEQYF. CDR3 coding DNA: TGTGCCACTCCCAGGCCCTACGAGCAGTACTTC.